The present TCR beta chain was sequenced within a study of blood T cell repertoires in COVID-19. Looking at the study overall: Sites in the United States, Italy and Spain provided acute and convalescent COVID-19 samples.

Per the study methods: For nucleated cells, counts were estimated from reference gene primer amplification. Sequencing was performed with immunoSEQ multiplex PCR; in TCRdb, only in-frame clones are kept and a portion is missing. The V and J calls and clone size are taken from that table; D and trimming were inferred from the DNA. The profile shows 95,000 to 150,000 clones, 86% of them singletons. The source is a middle-aged man with acute or convalescent COVID-19. Sequenced material: peripheral blood.

The DNA of the CDR3 is TGTGCCAGCAGCCCCGGGAGGGAGAGCAATCAGCCCCAGCATTTT. Translation gives CASSPGRESNQPQHF. J is TRBJ1-5 and V is TRBV5-4; D unclear. Germline V gene data show CDR1 as SGHNT and CDR2 as YYREEE (reference sequence). Deletions cut 4 bases from V and 1 base from J, with 12 bases between. The CDR3 has 15 residues.